This TCR beta chain comes out of a study of T cells after yellow fever vaccination. Concerning this clonotype itself: Its antigen is still unknown.

Study-wide points: The CD4 and CD8 compartments had a small share of their clonotypes in common.

TCR cDNA was made by 5'RACE template switching, adding a universal primer site and UMIs. TCRdb called the 5' RACE reads again in MiXCR, with one record for every CDR3 protein. Of about 500,000 distinct CDR3 sequences in the sample, around 17% are singletons; the top ten hold roughly 17%. CDR3 length: 15 residues. Per the germline V gene, CDR1 is ENHRY and CDR2 is SYGVKD. Trimming left V 0 bases short and J 2 bases short, with 10 bases between. This chain joins TRBV10-3 and TRBJ1-1; perhaps TRBD1 as D (6 bases). The material sequenced was PBMCs, taken more than 4 days after the first yellow fever vaccination. The sequence was collected from a man younger than 35 who received the YFV17D yellow fever vaccine. CDR3 loop: CAISESGQANTEAFF. The CDR3 DNA is TGTGCCATCAGTGAGTCGGGACAAGCTAACACTGAAGCTTTCTTT.